This TCR beta chain was obtained from a study of blood T cells in healthy people across ages. General study points: Estimates based on one million T cells were treated as lower bounds.

With a J-beta primer mix and a sample-barcoded 5' primer, a second PCR ran roughly 6 to 12 cycles. TCRdb re-derived calls from the 5' RACE reads in MiXCR, one entry per CDR3 protein. The sample holds hundreds of thousands of distinct CDR3 sequences, under 35% seen once. This clonotype was counted at least ten times. Its antigen is unknown. Total RNA was isolated from each sample in quantities of at least 6 micrograms. Germline V gives CDR1 SGHRS, CDR2 YFSETQ. V lost 3 bases, J lost 4 bases, and 6 bases stayed unmatched. The CDR3 loop spans 15 amino acids. Material: blood. The chain links TRBV5-1 to TRBJ2-1; 8 positions agree with TRBD1. The receptor comes from a woman aged 80 or older in good health. CDR3 sequence: CASSSDGQGYNEQFF. CDR3 DNA: TGCGCCAGCAGCTCGGATGGACAGGGTTACAATGAGCAGTTCTTC.